Reported below is one T cell receptor (beta chain). Its antigen is still unknown. This entry belongs to a study of somatic mutations in cytotoxic T cells in rheumatoid arthritis. Study findings and constraints: For about an eighth of the roughly 60 patients, a single CD8+ clone accounted for more than 20% of CD8+ cells. Rheumatoid arthritis patients and age-matched healthy controls showed no significant difference in CD8+ T-cell clonality.

V lost 3 bases and J lost 1, with 18 bases in between. The CDR3 extends over 17 amino acids. Looked up from germline, CDR1 is KGHSH and CDR2 is LQKENI. Profiling relied on immunoSEQ multiplex PCR, and the TCRdb table lists in-frame clones only, not all of them. The sample consists of about 25,000 clones, nearly 75% of them appearing once. The chain employs TRBV18 and TRBJ1-1; D is unresolved. The sample consisted of CD8+ T cells sorted from blood. The sequence was collected from a woman aged 18-29 years in good health. CDR3: CASSPTSSQRSNTEAFF. In DNA form, the CDR3 reads TGTGCCAGCTCACCCACCAGCTCGCAACGATCGAACACTGAAGCTTTCTTT.